The clone carrying this T cell receptor (beta chain) was observed a handful of times. Antigen: not known. This CDR3 spans 16 amino acids. Looked up from germline, CDR1 is MGHRA and CDR2 is YSYEKL. Trimming pared 3 bases from V and 5 bases from J, leaving 19 bases between. The data originate from a study of post-analysis software for immune sequencing data. Overall study context: Multiple sclerosis in the patients followed relapsing-remitting, secondary progressive and progressive-relapsing courses.

Built from TCR beta cDNA, the libraries had unique molecular identifiers in them. When about 0.9 to 10 million T cells were used, they gave some 520,000 cDNA molecules. TCRdb used MiXCR to reprocess the PCR reads, holding one entry per CDR3 protein. The table records under 650,000 distinct CDR3 sequences, roughly two fifths of them present only once. Findings of the study overall: In patients, about 5 TRBV segments were more frequent than in controls, with TRBV5-6, TRBV5-1 and TRBV20-1 among them. Controls significantly exceeded multiple sclerosis patients in normalized Chao1 diversity.

Source material: blood. The TCR sequence derives from a girl aged 10 to 17 with multiple sclerosis. The rearrangement joins TRBV4-1 to TRBJ2-5; D possibly uses TRBD1 or TRBD2 (5 bases each). The CDR3 loop is CASSHPGRSRNETQYF. CDR3 nucleotide sequence: TGCGCCAGCAGCCACCCAGGGAGATCCCGGAACGAGACCCAGTACTTC.